This record concerns one TCR beta chain sequence. Per the study methods: From reference gene primer amplification, estimates of nucleated cell counts were derived. Assay used: immunoSEQ multiplex PCR; TCRdb lists only in-frame clones, some missing. The V and J calls and the clone size are those of that table, but D and trimming were determined from the DNA. In the table there are 150,000 to 200,000 clones, approximately 88% of which are singletons. This entry belongs to a study of blood T cell repertoires in COVID-19. Study at large: The study drew acute and convalescent COVID-19 samples from the United States, Italy and Spain. T cells, B-cell-depleted T cells, or PBMCs supplied cDNA or gDNA.

There are 13 residues in the CDR3. CDR1 and CDR2 (germline): ENHRY, SYGVKD. V trimming: 4 bases; J trimming: 5 bases; junction bases outside the gene matches: 2. The source material was peripheral blood. V and J are TRBV10-3 and TRBJ1-5, with 7 nucleotides matching TRBD1. This receptor was obtained from a woman in her fifties or sixties with acute or convalescent COVID-19. The CDR3 spells CAISGTGDQPQHF. Written as DNA, the CDR3 is TGTGCCATCAGTGGGACAGGAGATCAGCCCCAGCATTTT.